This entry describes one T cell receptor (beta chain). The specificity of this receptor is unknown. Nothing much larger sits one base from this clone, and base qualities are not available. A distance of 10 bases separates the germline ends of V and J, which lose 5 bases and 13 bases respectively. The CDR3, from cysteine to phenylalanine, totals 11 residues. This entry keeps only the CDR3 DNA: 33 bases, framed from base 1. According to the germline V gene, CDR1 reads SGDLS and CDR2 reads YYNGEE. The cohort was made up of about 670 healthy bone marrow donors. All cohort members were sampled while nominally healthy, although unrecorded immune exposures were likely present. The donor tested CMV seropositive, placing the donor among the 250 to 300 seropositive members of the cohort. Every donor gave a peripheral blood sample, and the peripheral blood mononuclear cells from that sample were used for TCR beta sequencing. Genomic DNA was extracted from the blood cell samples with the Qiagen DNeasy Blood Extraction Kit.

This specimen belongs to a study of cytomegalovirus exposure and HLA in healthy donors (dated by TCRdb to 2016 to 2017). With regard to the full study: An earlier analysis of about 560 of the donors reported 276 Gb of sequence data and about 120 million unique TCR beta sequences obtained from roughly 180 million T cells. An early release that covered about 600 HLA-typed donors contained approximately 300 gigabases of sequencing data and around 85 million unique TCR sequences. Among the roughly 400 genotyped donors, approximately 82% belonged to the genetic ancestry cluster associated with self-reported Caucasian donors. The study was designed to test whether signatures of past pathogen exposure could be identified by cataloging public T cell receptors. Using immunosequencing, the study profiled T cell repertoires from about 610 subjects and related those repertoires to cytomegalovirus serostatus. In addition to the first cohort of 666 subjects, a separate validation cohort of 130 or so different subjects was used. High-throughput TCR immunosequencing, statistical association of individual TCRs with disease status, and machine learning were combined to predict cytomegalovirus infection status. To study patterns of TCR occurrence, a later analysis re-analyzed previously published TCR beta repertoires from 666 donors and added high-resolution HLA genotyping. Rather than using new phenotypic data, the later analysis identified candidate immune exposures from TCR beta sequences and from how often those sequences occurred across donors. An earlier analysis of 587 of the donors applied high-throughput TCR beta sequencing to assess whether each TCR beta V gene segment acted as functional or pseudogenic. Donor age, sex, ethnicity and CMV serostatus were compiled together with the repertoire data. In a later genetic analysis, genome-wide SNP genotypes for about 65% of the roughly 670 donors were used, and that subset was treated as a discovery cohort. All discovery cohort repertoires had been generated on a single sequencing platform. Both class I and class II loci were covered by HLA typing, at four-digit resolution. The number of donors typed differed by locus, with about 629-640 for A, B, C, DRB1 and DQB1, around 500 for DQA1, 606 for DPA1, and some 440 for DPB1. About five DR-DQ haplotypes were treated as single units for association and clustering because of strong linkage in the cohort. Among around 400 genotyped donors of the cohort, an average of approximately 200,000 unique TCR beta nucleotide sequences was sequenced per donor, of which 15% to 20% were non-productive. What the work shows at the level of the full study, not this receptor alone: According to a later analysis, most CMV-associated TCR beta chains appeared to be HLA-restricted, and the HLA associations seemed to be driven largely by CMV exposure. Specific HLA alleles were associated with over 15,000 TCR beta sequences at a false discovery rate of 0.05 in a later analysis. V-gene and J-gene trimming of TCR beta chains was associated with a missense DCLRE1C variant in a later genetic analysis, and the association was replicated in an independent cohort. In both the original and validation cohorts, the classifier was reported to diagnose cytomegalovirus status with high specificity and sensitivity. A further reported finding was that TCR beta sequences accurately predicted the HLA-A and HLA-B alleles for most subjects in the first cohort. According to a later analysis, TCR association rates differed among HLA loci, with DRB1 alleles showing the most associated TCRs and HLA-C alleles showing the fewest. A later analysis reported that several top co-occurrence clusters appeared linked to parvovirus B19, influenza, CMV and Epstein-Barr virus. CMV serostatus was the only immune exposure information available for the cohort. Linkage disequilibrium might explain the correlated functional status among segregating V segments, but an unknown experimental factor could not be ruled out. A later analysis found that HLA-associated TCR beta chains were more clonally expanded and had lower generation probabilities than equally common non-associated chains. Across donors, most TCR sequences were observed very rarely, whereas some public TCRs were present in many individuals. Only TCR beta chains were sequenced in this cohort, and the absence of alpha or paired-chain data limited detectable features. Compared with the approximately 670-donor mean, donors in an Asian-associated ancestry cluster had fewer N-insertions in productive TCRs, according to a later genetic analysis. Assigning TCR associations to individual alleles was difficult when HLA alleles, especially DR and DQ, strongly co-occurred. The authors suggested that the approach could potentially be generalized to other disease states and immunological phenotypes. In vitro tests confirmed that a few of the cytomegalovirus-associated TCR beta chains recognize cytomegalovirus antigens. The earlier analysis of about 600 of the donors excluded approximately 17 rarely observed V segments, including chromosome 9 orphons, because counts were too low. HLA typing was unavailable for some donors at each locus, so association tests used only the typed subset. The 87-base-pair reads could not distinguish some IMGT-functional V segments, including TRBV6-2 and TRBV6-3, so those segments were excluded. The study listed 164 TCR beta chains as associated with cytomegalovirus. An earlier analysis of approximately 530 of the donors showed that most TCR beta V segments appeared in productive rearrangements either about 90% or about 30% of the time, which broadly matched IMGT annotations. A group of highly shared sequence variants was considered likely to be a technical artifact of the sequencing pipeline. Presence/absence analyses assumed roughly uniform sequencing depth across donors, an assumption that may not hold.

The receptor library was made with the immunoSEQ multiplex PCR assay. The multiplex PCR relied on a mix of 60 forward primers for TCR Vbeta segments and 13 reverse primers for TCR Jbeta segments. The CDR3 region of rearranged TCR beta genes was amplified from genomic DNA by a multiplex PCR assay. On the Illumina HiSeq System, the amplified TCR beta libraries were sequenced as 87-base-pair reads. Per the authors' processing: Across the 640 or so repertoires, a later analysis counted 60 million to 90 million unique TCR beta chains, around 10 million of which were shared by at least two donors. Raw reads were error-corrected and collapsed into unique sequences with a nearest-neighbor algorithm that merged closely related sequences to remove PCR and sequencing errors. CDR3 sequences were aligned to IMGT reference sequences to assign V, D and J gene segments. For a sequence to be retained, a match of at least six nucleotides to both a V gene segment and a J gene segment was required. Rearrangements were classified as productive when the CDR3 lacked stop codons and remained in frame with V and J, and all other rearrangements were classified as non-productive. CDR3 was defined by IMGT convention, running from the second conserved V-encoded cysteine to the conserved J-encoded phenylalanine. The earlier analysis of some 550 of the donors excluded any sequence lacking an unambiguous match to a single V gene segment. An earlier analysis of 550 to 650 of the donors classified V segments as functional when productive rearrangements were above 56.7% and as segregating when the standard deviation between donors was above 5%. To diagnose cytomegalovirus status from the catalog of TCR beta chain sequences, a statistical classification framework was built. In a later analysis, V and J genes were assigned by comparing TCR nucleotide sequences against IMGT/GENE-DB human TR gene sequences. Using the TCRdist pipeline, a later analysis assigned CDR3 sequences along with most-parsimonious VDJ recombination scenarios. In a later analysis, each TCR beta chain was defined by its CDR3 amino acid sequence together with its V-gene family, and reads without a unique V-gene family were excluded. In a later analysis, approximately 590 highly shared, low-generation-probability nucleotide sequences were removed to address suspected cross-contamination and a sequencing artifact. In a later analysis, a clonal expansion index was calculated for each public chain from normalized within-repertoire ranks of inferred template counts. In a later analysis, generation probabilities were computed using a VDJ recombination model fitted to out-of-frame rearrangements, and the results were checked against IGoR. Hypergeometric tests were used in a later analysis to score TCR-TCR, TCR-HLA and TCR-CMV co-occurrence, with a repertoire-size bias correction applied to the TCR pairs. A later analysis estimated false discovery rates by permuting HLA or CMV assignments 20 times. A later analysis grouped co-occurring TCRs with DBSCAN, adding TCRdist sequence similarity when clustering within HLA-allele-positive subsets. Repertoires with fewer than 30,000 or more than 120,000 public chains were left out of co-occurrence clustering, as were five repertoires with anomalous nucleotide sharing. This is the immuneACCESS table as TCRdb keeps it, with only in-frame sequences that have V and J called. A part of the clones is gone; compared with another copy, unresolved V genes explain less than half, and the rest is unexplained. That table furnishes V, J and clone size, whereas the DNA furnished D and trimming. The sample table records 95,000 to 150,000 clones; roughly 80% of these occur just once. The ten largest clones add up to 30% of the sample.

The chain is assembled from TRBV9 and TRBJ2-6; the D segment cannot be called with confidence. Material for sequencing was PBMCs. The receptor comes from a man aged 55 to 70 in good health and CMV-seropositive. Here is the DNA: TGTGCCAGCAGGTTGAACGAGGTCCTGACTTTC. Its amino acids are CASRLNEVLTF.